The rows below give T cell receptor beta chains drawn from one sample of a study of shared clonotypes between healthy human individuals. The method was immunoSEQ multiplex PCR; TCRdb's version includes in-frame clones alone and lacks a portion of them. The sample lists over a million clones; about four fifths were seen once. The sample was memory CD4+ T cells from PBMCs. Receptors originate from a man between 18 and 35 years old in good health. Some clones in this sample may be carry-over from other donors' samples. CDR3s include the opening cysteine and the closing phenylalanine or tryptophan. The D gene is left open where the match is weak. Expanded clones are given a class, and other clones once, few, many or no size at all.

v_gene	d_gene	abundance	j_gene	CDR3aa	CDR3nt
TRBV11-2	NA	NA	TRBJ2-2	CASSLGATANTGELFF	TGTGCCAGCAGCTTAGGGGCTACCGCGAACACCGGGGAGCTGTTTTTT
TRBV27	NA	NA	TRBJ2-7	CASSFYGTPSSVEYF	TGTGCCAGCAGTTTCTATGGGACACCCAGCTCGGTTGAGTACTTC
TRBV5-4	NA	NA	TRBJ2-7	CASSLPPVIEGHEQYF	TGTGCCAGCAGCCTCCCCCCTGTAATAGAAGGCCACGAGCAGTACTTC
TRBV7-9	NA	NA	TRBJ2-7	CASSDRTGQYF	TGTGCCAGCAGCGATAGGACGGGACAGTACTTC
TRBV5-1	NA	once	TRBJ2-1	CASSSVGPAEQFF	TGCGCCAGCAGCTCGGTGGGACCGGCTGAGCAGTTCTTC
TRBV28	TRBD2	once	TRBJ2-7	CAGRGLAGEVGYEQYF	TGTGCCGGTCGAGGACTAGCGGGAGAAGTGGGCTACGAGCAGTACTTC
TRBV5-1	TRBD2	NA	TRBJ2-1	CASSLQAGEYNEQFF	TGCGCCAGCAGCTTGCAAGCGGGAGAATACAATGAGCAGTTCTTC
TRBV27	NA	NA	TRBJ2-2	CASRSLGTGELFF	TGTGCCAGCAGAAGTTTGGGCACCGGGGAGCTGTTTTTT
TRBV7-2	TRBD2	NA	TRBJ2-7	CASTKTSGSWEQYF	TGTGCCAGCACCAAGACTAGCGGGAGCTGGGAGCAGTACTTC
TRBV7-9	TRBD2	NA	TRBJ2-1	CASSLSLAGAYNEQFF	TGTGCCAGCAGCTTGTCACTAGCGGGGGCCTACAATGAGCAGTTCTTC
TRBV27	NA	few	TRBJ2-7	CASSPSRRAHEQYF	TGTGCCAGCAGTCCCTCCCGCCGGGCCCACGAGCAGTACTTC
TRBV18	TRBD1	NA	TRBJ2-7	CASSQQGAMTYEQYF	TGTGCCAGCTCACAACAGGGGGCAATGACGTACGAGCAGTACTTC
TRBV6-1	NA	NA	TRBJ1-3	CASSESPGRNTIYF	TGTGCCAGCAGTGAAAGCCCCGGGAGAAACACCATATATTTT
TRBV5-1	TRBD2	NA	TRBJ2-7	CASRDNGREQYF	TGCGCCAGCAGGGACAACGGGAGGGAGCAGTACTTC
TRBV11-2	TRBD1	NA	TRBJ2-7	CASRRPGTGSYEQYF	TGTGCCAGCAGACGGCCCGGGACAGGGTCCTACGAGCAGTACTTC
TRBV6-1	NA	few	TRBJ2-7	CASRLDPPGEQYF	TGTGCCAGCCGGCTTGACCCTCCTGGGGAGCAGTACTTC
TRBV5-1	NA	once	TRBJ2-5	CASSPGTRETQYF	TGCGCCAGCAGCCCCGGGACCCGAGAGACCCAGTACTTC
TRBV11-2	TRBD1	NA	TRBJ2-7	CASSLVGTGTEISYEQYF	TGTGCCAGCAGCTTAGTTGGGACCGGGACAGAAATCTCCTACGAGCAGTACTTC
TRBV5-1	TRBD2	NA	TRBJ2-1	CASSLGAGGSYNEQFF	TGCGCCAGCAGCTTGGGTGCGGGAGGGTCCTACAATGAGCAGTTCTTC
TRBV4-1	TRBD2	once	TRBJ2-1	CASSQRLAGSYNEQFF	TGCGCCAGCAGCCAAAGACTAGCGGGCTCCTACAATGAGCAGTTCTTC
TRBV18	NA	NA	TRBJ2-7	CASSPWVQGEQYF	TGTGCCAGCTCCCCCTGGGTCCAGGGCGAGCAGTACTTC
TRBV5-1	NA	NA	TRBJ2-2	CASSHQKTGELFF	TGCGCCAGCAGCCATCAAAAAACCGGGGAGCTGTTTTTT
TRBV9	NA	NA	TRBJ2-1	CASSVDPGGNEQFF	TGTGCCAGCAGCGTAGATCCAGGAGGCAATGAGCAGTTCTTC
TRBV30	NA	few	TRBJ1-1	CACPGPTKNTEAFF	TGTGCCTGCCCGGGACCGACGAAGAACACTGAAGCTTTCTTT
TRBV14	NA	many	TRBJ2-5	CASSQGVLVKQTQYF	TGTGCCAGCAGCCAAGGGGTCCTAGTGAAGCAGACCCAGTACTTC
TRBV7-9	NA	NA	TRBJ2-1	CASSLLTLDEQFF	TGTGCCAGCAGCTTACTTACCTTGGATGAGCAGTTCTTC
TRBV4-1	NA	NA	TRBJ1-1	CASSQGGVNTEAFF	TGCGCCAGCAGCCAAGGGGGGGTGAACACTGAAGCTTTCTTT
TRBV29-1	NA	once	TRBJ2-2	CSVGALGGGELFF	TGCAGCGTTGGGGCCCTGGGTGGTGGGGAGCTGTTTTTT
TRBV5-1	NA	NA	TRBJ1-1	CASSPFSGRPEAFF	TGCGCCAGCAGCCCTTTTTCAGGGCGCCCTGAAGCTTTCTTT
TRBV7-3	TRBD1	few	TRBJ2-5	CASSLDREETQYF	TGTGCCAGCAGCTTAGACAGGGAAGAGACCCAGTACTTC
TRBV7-7	NA	NA	TRBJ2-5	CASSILPSAQETQYF	TGTGCCAGCAGCATCCTCCCTAGCGCCCAAGAGACCCAGTACTTC
TRBV5-1	NA	NA	TRBJ2-2	CASSQGPANTGELFF	TGCGCCAGCAGCCAGGGACCCGCGAACACCGGGGAGCTGTTTTTT
TRBV7-7	TRBD1	few	TRBJ2-1	CASSVGTGAYNEQFF	TGTGCCAGCAGCGTCGGGACAGGGGCCTACAATGAGCAGTTCTTC
TRBV30	NA	NA	TRBJ2-3	CAWSADKGVDTQYF	TGTGCCTGGAGCGCTGACAAGGGAGTAGATACGCAGTATTTT
TRBV2	TRBD2	NA	TRBJ2-5	CASPYRRGTSGQETQYF	TGTGCCAGCCCCTACAGGAGGGGGACTAGCGGGCAAGAGACCCAGTACTTC
TRBV7-9	NA	NA	TRBJ2-5	CASSLAGTWTQYF	TGTGCCAGCAGCTTAGCCGGAACGTGGACCCAGTACTTC
TRBV6-1	NA	NA	TRBJ2-3	CASSEVGTDTQYF	TGTGCCAGCAGTGAGGTAGGCACAGATACGCAGTATTTT
TRBV7-9	NA	NA	TRBJ2-4	CASSLVPSAKNIQYF	TGTGCCAGCAGTTTAGTACCTAGCGCTAAAAACATTCAGTACTTC
TRBV30	NA	NA	TRBJ1-6	CAWARQSPLHF	TGTGCCTGGGCCCGTCAGTCACCCCTCCACTTT
TRBV6-6	NA	NA	TRBJ2-7	CASSPLGGEGEQYF	TGTGCCAGCAGTCCACTCGGGGGAGAGGGCGAGCAGTACTTC
TRBV5-1	NA	few	TRBJ1-2	CASSAVSGANYGYTF	TGCGCCAGCAGCGCTGTGAGTGGTGCGAACTATGGCTACACCTTC
TRBV7-9	NA	NA	TRBJ2-3	CASRGWEDTQYF	TGTGCCAGCAGGGGATGGGAGGATACGCAGTATTTT
TRBV18	NA	NA	TRBJ2-7	CASSPRDAPAYEQYF	TGTGCCAGCTCACCTAGGGACGCCCCAGCCTACGAGCAGTACTTC
TRBV4-1	TRBD1	NA	TRBJ1-2	CASSPGTARGNYGYTF	TGCGCCAGCAGCCCCGGGACAGCACGGGGAAACTATGGCTACACCTTC